This TCR beta chain was recorded in a study of T-cell memory formation after mild COVID-19 (dated by TCRdb to the early 2020s). For the study in its entirety: TCR sequence clusters from the two donors were largely donor specific. Longitudinal TCRalpha and TCRbeta repertoire sequencing tracked T-cell clones expanding and contracting after mild COVID-19 in two donors. Two young, previously healthy adult volunteers made up the cohort, one male and one female.

Counted from cysteine to phenylalanine, this CDR3 has 15 amino acids. Only the CDR3 portion is preserved as DNA: 45 bases, with reading frame beginning at the first base. Per the germline V gene, MGHDK is the CDR1 and SYGVNS is the CDR2. After removal of 5 bases from V and 6 bases from J, the junction retains 6 bases not matched to a gene. What the authors observed across the whole study: The second-wave clones that peaked on day 37 were not confirmed to be SARS-CoV-2 specific. Contracting CD4+ clones were located mainly in the CM and EM memory subsets, whereas CD8+ clones were found to be enriched in EMRA. Only two mild cases were covered by the study, and larger cohorts that include severe cases with pre-infection samples were considered necessary. From day 15 to 85, contracting clones showed balanced CD4/CD8 phenotypes, whereas a second wave of clones that expanded from day 15 to 37 leaned towards CD4+. Some responding clones were found in pre-infection memory, which suggests that pre-existing cross-reactive memory T cells took part in the SARS-CoV-2 response.

As regards this clonotype: No cognate antigen has been identified for it. No much larger clone exists at a distance of one base, and base qualities are not known.

The listed sequencing device is Illumina NovaSeq 6000. TCRalpha and TCRbeta cDNA libraries were constructed by 5'RACE with constant-segment primers, with sample barcodes and unique molecular identifiers being introduced. RNA was extracted from every sample with Trizol reagent. The libraries were amplified in two PCR steps, and the second step added a second sample barcode and Illumina TruSeq adapters. Libraries were sequenced on an Illumina NovaSeq with 2 x 150 bp paired-end reads. As for how the authors treated the data: Reads were demultiplexed and collapsed into UMI-guided consensus sequences with migec v1.2.7. With mixcr v2.1.11, UMI consensuses were aligned to TRA and TRB V and J templates and assembled into clonotypes. A clonotype was counted as expanded or contracted only if both edgeR and NoisET called the change significant, with noise models trained on biological replicates. For edgeR calls, the thresholds were a false discovery rate-adjusted p below 0.01 and a log2 fold-change of 1. As an exploratory analysis of dynamics, max-normalized trajectories of the 1000 most abundant clonotypes were examined by PCA with hierarchical clustering. Each responding clone was given a CD4 or CD8 phenotype based on the CD4+ and CD8+ repertoires, which had been sequenced separately. TCRdb reran the public reads through fastp at Q25 and MiXCR, keeping productive beta chains. Rows are combined by CDR3 protein, so each entry shows the most common genes and DNA. Here the V and J calls rest on TCRdb's processing, not on the authors' analysis. The sample data list roughly 550,000 distinct CDR3 sequences, and about a fifth of these were observed just once. Of the sample, roughly an eighth falls within the top ten clones.

PBMCs were isolated by Ficoll-Paque density gradient centrifugation. This sequence was found in an adult woman who had mild COVID-19 (a few samples of this study predate the infection). The sample titles of this study are shuffled in the database, so cell type and time point are left out; the donor was told from shared clones. Sample: PBMCs or a T cell subset sorted from them (not recorded which). This chain joins TRBV25-1 to TRBJ2-1; TRBD2 aligns with 11 central bases. The DNA sequence is TGTGCCAGCAGTAAGGAACTAGCGGGAGTCAATGAGCAGTTCTTC. Translated, it gives CASSKELAGVNEQFF.